Shown below are 25 T cell receptor beta chains from a single sample sequenced in a study of blood T cell repertoires in COVID-19. Generated by immunoSEQ multiplex PCR, the TCRdb table keeps only in-frame clones and is missing some. In the table there are around 120,000 clones, about nine tenths of which are singletons. Source material: peripheral blood. The source is a woman aged 70 to 79 with acute or convalescent COVID-19.

V and J are TRBV9 and TRBJ2-1; 8 nucleotides agree with TRBD2. V lost 0 bases and J lost 9; bases outside the gene matches: 5. CDR3 length: 14 amino acids. Germline V gene data show CDR1 as SGDLS and CDR2 as YYNGEE. The CDR3 region is CASSVAGGPREQFF. The CDR3 DNA reads as TGTGCCAGCAGCGTAGCGGGGGGGCCGCGTGAGCAGTTCTTC. The entire variable domain, with the rest obtained from reference TRBV9 and TRBJ2-1, is as follows: DSGVTQTPKHLITATGQRVTLRCSPRSGDLSVYWYQQSLDQGLQFLIQYYNGEERAKGNILERFSAQQFPDLHSELNLSSLELGDSALYFCASSVAGGPREQFFGPGTRLTVL.

This chain connects TRBV4-1 to TRBJ2-7, with D possibly matching TRBD1 (6 bases). CDR1 and CDR2 (germline): MGHRA, YSYEKL. V lost 3 bases to trimming and J lost 3 bases, with 12 bases between them. The CDR3 length is 14 residues. The CDR3 nucleotides are TGCGCCAGCAGCCATCCCGGACAGAGCTACGAGCAGTACTTC. It translates to CASSHPGQSYEQYF.

The chain combines TRBV28 with TRBJ2-7, with 7 bases that match TRBD1. With V trimmed by 7 bases and J by 5 bases, 8 bases remained unmatched. The CDR3 is 13 residues long. Germline assignment: CDR1 MDHEN and CDR2 SYDVKM. The CDR3 DNA is TGTGCCAGCAAAACCAGGGGGTTCGACGAGCAGTACTTC. Translation: CASKTRGFDEQYF.

The chain links TRBV19 to TRBJ2-2; perhaps TRBD1 as D (6 bases). V lost 4 bases and J 1 base, leaving 10 bases between the germline ends. This CDR3 has 15 amino acids. Per the germline V gene, CDR1 is LNHDA and CDR2 is SQIVND (reference sequence). CDR3 amino acids: CASSNNRVNTGELFF. As DNA, the CDR3 is TGTGCCAGTAGTAATAACAGGGTGAACACCGGGGAGCTGTTTTTT.

The V gene is TRBV7-9, the J gene TRBJ2-5, with D perhaps matching TRBD1 (6 bases). Germline values: CDR1 SEHNR, CDR2 FQNEAQ (reference sequence). This CDR3 spans 13 amino acids. V lost 3 bases and J 9 bases, leaving 14 bases between the germline ends. CDR3 bases: TGTGCCAGCAGCTTCGCAGGGCCAGGGGCCCAGTACTTC. Its translation is CASSFAGPGAQYF.

The rearrangement joins TRBV18 to TRBJ2-1, with D maybe TRBD2 (5 bases). The germline V gene has CDR1 KGHSH and CDR2 LQKENI. The CDR3 has 15 residues. V lost 3 bases and J lost 5, with 14 bases in between. The CDR3 region has the DNA TGTGCCAGCTCACCGAGGCGGAGAGGGAACAATGAGCAGTTCTTC. This codes for CASSPRRRGNNEQFF.

The chain employs TRBV6-5 and TRBJ1-2; possible D gene TRBD1, 6 bases. Germline V gene lookup returns CDR1 MNHEY and CDR2 SVGAGI. The CDR3 is 15 amino acids. The ends were cut back, 7 bases at V and 5 bases at J, with 20 bases in the middle. The CDR3 spells CASNPGGGAEYGYTF. CDR3 bases: TGTGCCAGCAATCCCGGGGGGGGCGCAGAATATGGCTACACCTTC.

This clone was found a few times. The chain links TRBV19 to TRBJ1-2; D is possibly TRBD1 (6 bases). Germline lookup yields CDR1 LNHDA and CDR2 SQIVND (reference sequence). The CDR3 is 16 residues long. V was clipped by 4 bases and J by 2 bases, with 17 bases between them. CDR3 in amino acids: CASSTPSGTLNYGYTF. The CDR3, as DNA: TGTGCCAGTAGTACCCCGAGTGGGACATTAAACTATGGCTACACCTTC.

The CDR3 DNA reads TGTGCCAGCAGTGGGTTGGGCGGGGGCCCCTACAATGAGCAGTTCTTC. Protein product: CASSGLGGGPYNEQFF. This chain links TRBV2 with TRBJ2-1; TRBD2 might be the D (7 bases). Germline V lookup: CDR1 SNHLY, CDR2 FYNNEI. Trimming took 4 bases from V and 2 from J, leaving 15 bases between them. There are 16 residues in the CDR3.

This clone was found once. The gene calls are TRBV10-3 and TRBJ2-5; 12 nucleotides align to TRBD2. The V segment lost 10 bases and the J segment 4 bases; nucleotides outside the gene matches: 10. This CDR3 region has 15 residues. The germline gives CDR1 ENHRY, CDR2 SYGVKD. CDR3 sequence reads: CATLSSGGVGETQYF. For the CDR3, the DNA is TGTGCCACCTTGTCTAGCGGGGGGGTCGGAGAGACCCAGTACTTC.

This clone has just a few counts. The DNA for the CDR3 is TGTGCCAGCAGCCCCGGACAGGGCCATGGCTACACCTTC. The encoded protein is CASSPGQGHGYTF. The chain uses TRBV11-3 and TRBJ1-2; 8 bases fit TRBD1. The CDR3 runs 13 residues. J was trimmed by 6 bases and V by 5 bases; bases with no gene match: 5. In germline, CDR1 is SGHNT, CDR2 YENEEA.

A remark on this clone: This same CDR3 is encoded by further DNA sequences in the sample. The chain joins TRBV19 to TRBJ2-3; 9 nucleotides align to TRBD2. J lost 1 base, V lost 5 bases, and 4 bases had no gene match. Germline V lookup: CDR1 LNHDA, CDR2 SQIVND (reference sequence). The CDR3 contains 15 residues. The CDR3 spells CASSRGGAGTDTQYF. CDR3 nucleotide sequence: TGTGCCAGTAGTCGCGGGGGGGCCGGCACAGATACGCAGTATTTT.

To note about this clone: The identical CDR3 is also encoded by other nucleotide sequences in the sample. CDR3 loop: CASSWGSGGREAFF. As DNA, the CDR3 is TGTGCCAGCAGTTGGGGGTCGGGGGGCCGTGAAGCTTTCTTT. V is TRBV28 and J is TRBJ1-1; D perhaps matches TRBD1 (6 bases). Germline CDR1 MDHEN, CDR2 SYDVKM. The CDR3 loop spans 14 amino acids. The V and J ends lost 4 bases and 7 bases respectively, with 16 bases between them.

The chain uses TRBV7-9 and TRBJ1-2; D gene uncertain. Per the germline V gene, CDR1 is SEHNR and CDR2 is FQNEAQ (reference sequence). The CDR3 is 17 amino acids. V lost 1 base and J lost 3, with 18 bases in between. The CDR3 spells CASSLGPSRPLDYGYTF. In nucleotides, the CDR3 is TGTGCCAGCAGCTTAGGCCCTTCGAGACCCCTAGACTATGGCTACACCTTC.

V is TRBV6-5 and J is TRBJ1-6; no clear D. V lost 6 bases to trimming and J lost 5 bases, with 11 bases between them. Germline V gives CDR1 MNHEY, CDR2 SVGAGI. This CDR3 comprises 14 residues. The CDR3 here is CASRSWQDNSPLHF. The DNA of the CDR3 is TGTGCCAGCAGAAGTTGGCAGGATAATTCACCCCTCCACTTT.

This chain connects TRBV18 to TRBJ2-3, with D possibly being TRBD1 (5 bases). V lost 3 bases and J lost 1, with 29 bases in between. CDR3 length: 21 residues. From germline, CDR1 is KGHSH and CDR2 LQKENI. CDR3 DNA sequence: TGTGCCAGCTCACCTACTGGTGATCACTTCAAGGACATTCCTGGCACAGATACGCAGTATTTT. Translation: CASSPTGDHFKDIPGTDTQYF. Combining the CDR3 with reference TRBV18 and TRBJ2-3 gives the whole variable domain NAGVMQNPRHLVRRRGQEARLRCSPMKGHSHVYWYRQLPEEGLKFMVYLQKENIIDESGMPKERFSAEFPKEGPSILRIQQVVRGDSAAYFCASSPTGDHFKDIPGTDTQYFGPGTRLTVL.

The CDR3 reads CAWSPKRGGINEQFF. CDR3 coding DNA: TGTGCCTGGAGCCCCAAACGGGGGGGAATCAATGAGCAGTTCTTC. This sequence joins TRBV30 and TRBJ2-1; 8 bases map to TRBD2. CDR1 and CDR2 from the germline V gene are GTSNPN and SVGIG (reference sequence). The length of the CDR3 is 15 residues. The V gene end was trimmed by 3 bases and the J gene end by 6 bases; junction bases not matched to a gene: 10.

V is TRBV4-2 and J is TRBJ1-5; 7 bases are shared with TRBD1. The CDR3 is 15 residues long. From germline, CDR1 is LGHNA and CDR2 YNFKEQ. The junction had 2 bases not matched to a gene; V was cut back by 0 bases and J by 3 bases. In nucleotides, the CDR3 is TGTGCCAGCAGCCAAGAACAGGGGACCAATCAGCCCCAGCATTTT. Its translation: CASSQEQGTNQPQHF.

The chain links TRBV5-4 to TRBJ2-3; 10 bases are shared with TRBD2. V shed 4 bases and J 0 bases; nucleotides not matched to a gene: 2. The CDR3 has 15 amino acids. Germline lookup yields CDR1 SGHNT and CDR2 YYREEE (reference sequence). The CDR3 reads CASSAAGGSTDTQYF. CDR3 in DNA: TGTGCCAGCAGCGCAGCGGGGGGGAGCACAGATACGCAGTATTTT.

The chain couples TRBV7-6 to TRBJ2-5, with 12 nucleotides matching TRBD1. The V segment lost 0 bases and the J segment 5 bases; nucleotides outside the gene matches: 7. Germline V gene data show CDR1 as SGHVS and CDR2 as FNYEAQ. The CDR3 is 17 residues long. CDR3 in DNA: TGTGCCAGCAGCTTAGCCCCGGGACAGGGGGCTGGGGAGACCCAGTACTTC. Its protein is CASSLAPGQGAGETQYF.

The V and J genes are TRBV28 and TRBJ1-2, with D possibly TRBD1 on 5 matching bases. This CDR3 is built from 16 residues. The V gene's germline CDR1 is MDHEN and CDR2 SYDVKM. Trimming removed 6 bases from V and 5 bases from J, with 22 bases in between. In DNA, the CDR3 is TGTGCCAGCAGGCCCTGGTGGCAGGACAAAATTTATGGCTACACCTTC. This encodes CASRPWWQDKIYGYTF.

Of note for this clone: Compared with germline, one end of the junction differs, possibly owing to a read error. The chain has TRBV7-7 and TRBJ2-2; 8 bases match TRBD2. The germline V gene encodes CDR1 SSHAT and CDR2 FNYEAQ (reference sequence). This CDR3 has 16 residues. The CDR3 is CASSSASGGAVGELFF. CDR3 sequence (DNA): TGTGCTAGCAGCTCTGCCTCCGGGGGGGCCGTCGGGGAGCTGTTTTTT.

The chain recombines TRBV5-1 with TRBJ2-1; the match to TRBD2 covers 9 bases. Germline trimming cut 7 bases from V and 10 bases from J; bases unmatched to any gene: 15. There are 15 residues in the CDR3. Germline loops: CDR1 SGHRS, CDR2 YFSETQ. In nucleotides, the CDR3 is TGCGCCAGCTCTAGGGTGTTAGCGGGGGAGAGGGAGCAGTTCTTC. It codes for CASSRVLAGEREQFF.

This clone came up once. This sequence joins TRBV7-2 and TRBJ2-2, with D possibly matching TRBD2 (5 bases). CDR3 length: 15 residues. In germline, CDR1 is SGHTA, CDR2 FQGNSA. Trimming took off 2 bases at V and 4 bases at J, with 11 bases between the two ends. The CDR3 bases are TGTGCCAGCAGCTTACAGTTAGCGAGCACCGGGGAGCTGTTTTTT. This codes for CASSLQLASTGELFF.

This clone occurred many times. The rearrangement links TRBV5-1 to TRBJ2-7, with TRBD1 identical over 7 bases. Germline CDR1 SGHRS, CDR2 YFSETQ. With 2 bases clipped from V and 3 bases from J, the junction kept 8 bases outside the gene matches. The CDR3 sequence is 15 residues long. The CDR3 DNA sequence: TGCGCCAGCAGCTTCGACGGGACAGTGTTCTACGAGCAGTACTTC. It codes for CASSFDGTVFYEQYF.